A single sample is the source of the 14 T cell receptor beta chains below, sequenced in a study of cytomegalovirus exposure and HLA in healthy donors. The study ran its PCR with 60 Vbeta and 13 Jbeta primers. Assay: immunoSEQ multiplex PCR; the TCRdb copy retains only in-frame clones and omits some. This sample contains about 160,000 clones. What was sequenced was PBMCs. These receptors were taken from a man aged 30-40 years in good health and CMV-seronegative.

The chain is built from TRBV18 and TRBJ1-6, with TRBD1 identical over 9 bases. The CDR3 totals 16 residues. CDR1 and CDR2 from the germline V gene are KGHSH and LQKENI. The trim removed 1 base at V and 10 bases at J, leaving 8 bases unmatched. This CDR3 is CASSPQGQGMVSPLHF. CDR3 nucleotides: TGTGCCAGCTCACCACAGGGACAGGGAATGGTGTCACCCCTCCACTTT.

The chain carries TRBV7-9 and TRBJ1-2, with 10 bases fitting TRBD1. CDR3 length: 15 residues. CDR1 and CDR2 (germline): SEHNR, FQNEAQ (reference sequence). J was trimmed by 5 bases and V by 5 bases; bases with no gene match: 8. This CDR3 is CASSLGQGDLYGYTF. CDR3 nucleotides: TGTGCCAGCAGCCTCGGACAGGGGGATCTTTATGGCTACACCTTC.

V usage is TRBV7-8 and J usage is TRBJ2-3; D is unresolved. The germline CDR1 and CDR2 sequences are SGHVS and FQNEAQ. CDR3 length: 12 amino acids. Trimming took 5 bases from V and 5 from J, leaving 8 bases between them. The CDR3 sequence: CASSPTKDTQYF. The CDR3 DNA follows: TGTGCCAGCAGCCCGACAAAAGATACGCAGTATTTT.

The genes are TRBV19 and TRBJ1-2; D gene ambiguous. Germline CDR1 is LNHDA and CDR2 is SQIVND (reference sequence). This CDR3 is 14 amino acids long. V was pared by 7 bases and J by 1 base, with 13 bases between. The CDR3 loop reads CASMRREINYGYTF. The CDR3 DNA is TGTGCCAGTATGAGGAGAGAGATTAACTATGGCTACACCTTC.

The genes are TRBV9 and TRBJ1-2, with no clear D. Trimming took 6 bases from V and 5 from J, leaving 20 bases between them. This CDR3 has 15 residues. CDR1 is SGDLS and CDR2 is YYNGEE in the germline V gene. The CDR3 protein is CASNTQHSQFYGYTF. DNA for the CDR3: TGTGCCAGCAACACGCAGCACAGCCAGTTTTATGGCTACACCTTC.

The rearrangement uses TRBV6-1 and TRBJ2-2; 7 bases are shared with TRBD2. Germline CDR1 MNHNS, CDR2 SASEGT. The CDR3 is 15 residues long. V lost 4 bases, J lost 3 bases, and 5 bases stayed unmatched. The CDR3 sequence is CASSVGRADTGELFF. DNA of the CDR3: TGTGCCAGCAGTGTTGGGAGGGCCGACACCGGGGAGCTGTTTTTT.

V and J are TRBV6-1 and TRBJ2-7, with 9 nucleotides matching TRBD2. The CDR3 extends over 16 amino acids. J lost 0 bases, V lost 1 base, and 4 bases had no gene match. CDR1 and CDR2 from the germline V gene are MNHNS and SASEGT. CDR3 loop: CASSEGVAGDSYEQYF. CDR3 coding DNA: TGTGCCAGCAGTGAAGGGGTAGCGGGGGACTCCTACGAGCAGTACTTC.

V usage is TRBV15 and J usage is TRBJ1-1; no clear D gene. Germline V CDR1 and CDR2: LNHNV, YYDKDF (reference sequence). This CDR3 spans 17 amino acids. Trimming took 0 bases from V and 0 from J, leaving 14 bases between them. CDR3 sequence reads: CATSRDSSVSVNTEAFF. DNA for the CDR3: TGTGCCACCAGCAGAGACAGCTCCGTAAGCGTGAACACTGAAGCTTTCTTT.

The chain has TRBV4-3 and TRBJ2-1; possibly TRBD2 for D (6 bases). The germline V and J ends were trimmed by 0 bases and 4 bases, with 10 bases remaining between them. Germline V gene lookup returns CDR1 LGHNA and CDR2 YSLEER. The CDR3 consists of 15 residues. CDR3 protein: CASSQDRTTYNEQFF. CDR3 nucleotides: TGCGCCAGCAGCCAAGATAGGACTACTTACAATGAGCAGTTCTTC.

The chain is built from TRBV11-2 and TRBJ1-1, with D perhaps TRBD1 (6 bases). The CDR3 has 15 residues. Germline CDR1 and CDR2: SGHAT and FQNNGV. Trimming removed 5 bases from V and 4 bases from J, with 17 bases in between. The CDR3 DNA sequence: TGTGCCAGCAGCCGAGTGAAGGGGGTAGGCACTGAAGCTTTCTTT. Its protein is CASSRVKGVGTEAFF.

The genes are TRBV28 and TRBJ2-5; D is undetermined. There are 15 residues in the CDR3. V was cut by 7 bases and J by 2 bases, with 17 bases left in between. Germline V gene lookup returns CDR1 MDHEN and CDR2 SYDVKM. The CDR3 coding sequence is TGTGCCAGCATCCCAAGGAGAGATAAACAAGAGACCCAGTACTTC. Translated: CASIPRRDKQETQYF.

The gene calls are TRBV30 and TRBJ1-1; TRBD1 agrees at 12 bases. Germline CDR1 GTSNPN, CDR2 SVGIG (reference sequence). V dropped 8 bases and J dropped 3; count of bases not matched to a gene: 7. CDR3 length equals 14 residues. The DNA for the CDR3 is TGTGCCGGACTGGGGGACAGGGGGCACACTGAAGCTTTCTTT. Its protein product is CAGLGDRGHTEAFF.

V and J are TRBV5-1 and TRBJ2-3; D perhaps matches TRBD1 (7 bases). Trimming took off 5 bases at V and 3 bases at J, with 16 bases between the two ends. CDR3 length: 15 amino acids. Germline values: CDR1 SGHRS, CDR2 YFSETQ. The CDR3 nucleotides are TGCGCCAGCAGTCTCCTCCCAGGGGGGACAGATACGCAGTATTTT. As protein: CASSLLPGGTDTQYF.

The genes are TRBV28 and TRBJ1-1; unclear D gene. CDR3 length equals 14 residues. V lost 2 bases to trimming and J lost 1 base, with 8 bases between them. Looked up from germline, CDR1 is MDHEN and CDR2 is SYDVKM. The CDR3 sequence: CASSLTLRNTEAFF. The CDR3 nucleotides read TGTGCCAGCAGTTTAACGTTGCGGAACACTGAAGCTTTCTTT.